This paragraph reports one TCR beta chain. Its antigen remains unknown. 5'RACE template switching generated TCR cDNA, adding a universal primer site and UMIs. In TCRdb, the 5' RACE reads were re-called with MiXCR into one record per CDR3 protein. In the table there are under 600,000 distinct CDR3 sequences, roughly 14% of which are singletons. The sample comes from a study of T cells after yellow fever vaccination. Study-level points and caveats: Booster samples showed a return of most primary-vaccination clones (about 96% CD4, 88% CD8). Repertoires sorted by FACS could include abundant clonotypes that are contaminants from the bulk population.

The V end lost 2 bases, the J end lost 8 bases, and 12 bases lay between the germline ends. The CDR3 length is 13 residues. The sequences come from PBMCs, collected on the day of the yellow fever booster vaccination. The sequence derives from a young man who received the YFV17D yellow fever vaccine. The genes are TRBV12-3 or TRBV12-4 and TRBJ1-1; D call uncertain. DNA for the CDR3: TGTGCCAGCAGTTTAAACCAAGTCGGGGAAGCTTTCTTT. Translation gives CASSLNQVGEAFF.